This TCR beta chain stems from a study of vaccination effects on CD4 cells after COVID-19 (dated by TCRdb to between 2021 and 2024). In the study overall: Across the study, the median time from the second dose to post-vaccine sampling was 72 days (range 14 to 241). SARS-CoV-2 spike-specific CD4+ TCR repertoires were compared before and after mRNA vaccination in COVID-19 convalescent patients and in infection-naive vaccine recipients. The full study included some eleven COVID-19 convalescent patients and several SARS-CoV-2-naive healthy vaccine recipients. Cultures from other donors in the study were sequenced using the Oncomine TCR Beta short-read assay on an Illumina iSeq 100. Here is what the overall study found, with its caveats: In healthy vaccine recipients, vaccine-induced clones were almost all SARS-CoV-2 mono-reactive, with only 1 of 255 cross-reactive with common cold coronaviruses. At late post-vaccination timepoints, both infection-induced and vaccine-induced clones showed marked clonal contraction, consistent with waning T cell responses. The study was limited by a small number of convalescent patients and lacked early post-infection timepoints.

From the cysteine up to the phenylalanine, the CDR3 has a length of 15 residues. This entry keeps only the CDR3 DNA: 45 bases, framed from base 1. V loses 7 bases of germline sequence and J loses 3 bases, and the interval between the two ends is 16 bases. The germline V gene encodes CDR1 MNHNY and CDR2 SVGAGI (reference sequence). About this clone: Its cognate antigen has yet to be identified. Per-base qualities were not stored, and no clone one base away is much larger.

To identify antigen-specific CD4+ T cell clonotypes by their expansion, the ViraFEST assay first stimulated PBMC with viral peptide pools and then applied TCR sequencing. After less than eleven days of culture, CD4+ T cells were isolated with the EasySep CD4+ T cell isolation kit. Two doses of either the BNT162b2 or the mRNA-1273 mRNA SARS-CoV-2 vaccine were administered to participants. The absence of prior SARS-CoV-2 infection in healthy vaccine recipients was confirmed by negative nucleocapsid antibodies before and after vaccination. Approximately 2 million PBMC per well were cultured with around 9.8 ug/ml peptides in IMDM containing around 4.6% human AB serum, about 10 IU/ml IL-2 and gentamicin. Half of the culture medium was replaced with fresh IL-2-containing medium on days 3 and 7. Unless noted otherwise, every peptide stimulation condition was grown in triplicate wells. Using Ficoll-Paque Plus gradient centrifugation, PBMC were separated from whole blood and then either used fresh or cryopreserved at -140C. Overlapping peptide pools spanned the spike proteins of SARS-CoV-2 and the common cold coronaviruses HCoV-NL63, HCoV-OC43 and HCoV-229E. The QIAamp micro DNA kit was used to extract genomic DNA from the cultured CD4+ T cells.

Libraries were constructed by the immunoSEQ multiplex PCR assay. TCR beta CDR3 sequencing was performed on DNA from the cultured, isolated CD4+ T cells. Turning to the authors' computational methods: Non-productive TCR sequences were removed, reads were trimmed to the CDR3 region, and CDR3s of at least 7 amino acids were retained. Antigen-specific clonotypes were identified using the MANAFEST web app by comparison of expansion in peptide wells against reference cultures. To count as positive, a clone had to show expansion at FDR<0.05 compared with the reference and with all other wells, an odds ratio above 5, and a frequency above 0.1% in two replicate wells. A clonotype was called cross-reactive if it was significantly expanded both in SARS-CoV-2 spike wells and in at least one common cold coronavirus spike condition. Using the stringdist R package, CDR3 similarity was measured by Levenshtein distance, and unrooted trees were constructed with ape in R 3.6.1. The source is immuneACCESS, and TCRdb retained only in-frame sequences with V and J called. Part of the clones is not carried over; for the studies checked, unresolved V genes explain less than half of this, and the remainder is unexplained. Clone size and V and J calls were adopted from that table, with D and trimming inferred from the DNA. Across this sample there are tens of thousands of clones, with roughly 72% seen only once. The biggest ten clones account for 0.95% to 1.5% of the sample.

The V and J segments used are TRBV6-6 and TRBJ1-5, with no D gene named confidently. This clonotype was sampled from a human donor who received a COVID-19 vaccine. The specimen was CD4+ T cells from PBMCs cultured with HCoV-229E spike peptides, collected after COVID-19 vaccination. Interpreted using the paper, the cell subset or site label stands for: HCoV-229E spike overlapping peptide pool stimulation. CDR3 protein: CASNQVGSLNQPQHF. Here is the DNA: TGTGCCAGCAATCAAGTCGGGTCACTCAATCAGCCCCAGCATTTT.